This TCR beta chain was identified in a study of blood T cell repertoires in COVID-19. Study summary: Researchers got acute and convalescent COVID-19 samples from the United States, Italy and Spain. Sources were T cells, B-cell-depleted T cells, or PBMCs; the material itself was cDNA or gDNA.

The V and J ends lost 6 bases and 0 bases respectively, with 10 bases between them. This CDR3 comprises 14 residues. Germline CDR1 reads LNHDA; CDR2 reads SQIVND (reference sequence). Original methodology: Estimated nucleated cell counts came from reference gene primer amplification. Sequencing was performed with immunoSEQ multiplex PCR; in TCRdb, only in-frame clones are kept and a portion is missing. D and trimming were read from the DNA, whereas the V and J calls and clone size are those reported in that table. The table has about 220,000 clones, roughly 75% seen once. Sequencing input: peripheral blood. The gene calls are TRBV19 and TRBJ2-3; no definite D call. The TCR sequence derives from a woman in her 70s with acute or convalescent COVID-19. In DNA, the CDR3 is TGTGCCAGTAGCGGCAGGCCAAGCACAGATACGCAGTATTTT. This codes for CASSGRPSTDTQYF.